Sequencing of this T cell receptor beta chain was carried out in a study of sequential checkpoint blockade in melanoma. Study overall: Randomization was 1:1 between first-line nivolumab→ipilimumab and ipilimumab→nivolumab. Each arm's sequence ended with maintenance nivolumab.

The treatment: randomized to nivolumab then ipilimumab (arm A) or the reverse (arm B). No patient had prior DNA-damaging chemotherapy. PBMC sorting kept live CD3+CD8+ cells without CD19 or CD56. Per the germline V gene, CDR1 is LNHDA and CDR2 is SQIVND (reference sequence). This CDR3 contains 14 residues. Trimming removed 4 bases at V and 6 bases at J, with 13 bases between. Sequencing was performed with immunoSEQ multiplex PCR; in TCRdb, only in-frame clones are kept and a portion is missing. The sample records approximately 26,000 clones, 77% being singletons. The receptor was derived from a human donor with melanoma. Sample: CD8+ T cells sorted from blood (inferred from file names), taken from a patient given nivolumab and ipilimumab in sequence. The rearrangement uses TRBV19 and TRBJ1-5, with no clear D. DNA of the CDR3: TGTGCCAGTAGTACGTGGGCAGCAGGTCAGCCCCAGCATTTT. It is translated as CASSTWAAGQPQHF.